This TCR beta chain was recorded in a study of blood T cell repertoires in COVID-19. Study-wide background: Sites across the United States, Italy and Spain contributed samples from acute and convalescent COVID-19.

Trimming took off 4 bases at V and 0 bases at J, with 9 bases between the two ends. The CDR3 has 14 amino acids. Germline CDR1 reads SQVTM; CDR2 reads ANQGSEA. Assay: immunoSEQ multiplex PCR; the TCRdb copy retains only in-frame clones and omits some. The data show approximately 150,000 clones, 87% seen once. The J gene is TRBJ1-4, the V gene TRBV29-1, with a possible D match to TRBD1 (5 bases). This clonotype originated in a woman in her fifties or sixties with acute or convalescent COVID-19. Input material: peripheral blood. CDR3 loop: CSVVSGTTNEKLFF. Here the CDR3 DNA reads TGCAGCGTTGTGTCAGGGACAACTAATGAAAAACTGTTTTTT.